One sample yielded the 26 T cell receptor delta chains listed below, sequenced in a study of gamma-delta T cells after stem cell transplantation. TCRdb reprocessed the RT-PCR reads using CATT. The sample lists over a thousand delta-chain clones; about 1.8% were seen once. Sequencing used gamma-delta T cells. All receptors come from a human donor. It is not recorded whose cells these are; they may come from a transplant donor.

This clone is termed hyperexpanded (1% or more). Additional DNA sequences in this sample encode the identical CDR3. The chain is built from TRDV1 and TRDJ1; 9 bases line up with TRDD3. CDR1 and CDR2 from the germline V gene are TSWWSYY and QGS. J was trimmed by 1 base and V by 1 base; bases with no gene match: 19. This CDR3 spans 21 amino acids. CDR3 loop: CALGEPPSPFRTGGVTDKLIF. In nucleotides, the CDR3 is TGTGCTCTTGGGGAACCCCCGAGCCCTTTCCGTACTGGGGGAGTCACCGATAAACTCATCTTT.

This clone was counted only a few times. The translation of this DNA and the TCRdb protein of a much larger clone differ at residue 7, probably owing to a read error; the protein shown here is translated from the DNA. CDR3 nucleotide sequence: TGTGCCTGTGACACTGTACCGGGGAATAAAAAGTACACCGATAAACTCATCTTT. This codes for CACDTVPGNKKYTDKLIF. V gene TRDV2 combines with J gene TRDJ1, with a possible D match to TRDD3 (5 bases). Germline CDR1 reads GEAIGNYY; CDR2 reads EKD. The CDR3 runs 18 residues. Trimming shortened V by 1 base and J by 0 bases, and 20 bases separated the two germline ends.

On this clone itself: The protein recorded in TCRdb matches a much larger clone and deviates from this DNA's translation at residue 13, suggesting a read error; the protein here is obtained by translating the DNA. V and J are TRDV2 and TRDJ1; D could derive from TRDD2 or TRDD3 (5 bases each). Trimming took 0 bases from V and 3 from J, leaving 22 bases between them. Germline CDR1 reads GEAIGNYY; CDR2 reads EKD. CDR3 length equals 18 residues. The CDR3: CACDTVSSGGFYADKLIF. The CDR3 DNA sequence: TGTGCCTGTGACACCGTCTCTTCCGGGGGGTTTTACGCCGATAAACTCATCTTT.

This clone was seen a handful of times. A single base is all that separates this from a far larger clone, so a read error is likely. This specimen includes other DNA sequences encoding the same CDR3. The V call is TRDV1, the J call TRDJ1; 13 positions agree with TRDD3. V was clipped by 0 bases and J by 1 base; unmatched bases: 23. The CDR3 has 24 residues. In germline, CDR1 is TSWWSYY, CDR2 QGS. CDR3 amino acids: CALGELGMFPSRYWGIRGTDKLIF. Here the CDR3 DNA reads TGTGCTCTTGGGGAACTAGGGATGTTTCCGTCTCGGTACTGGGGGATACGCGGCACCGATAAACTCATCTTT.

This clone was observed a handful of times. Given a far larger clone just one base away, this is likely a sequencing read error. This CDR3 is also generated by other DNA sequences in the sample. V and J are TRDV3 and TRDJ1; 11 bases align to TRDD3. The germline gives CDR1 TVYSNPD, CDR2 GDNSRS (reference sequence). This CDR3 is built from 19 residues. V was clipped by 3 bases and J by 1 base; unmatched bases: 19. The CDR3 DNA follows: TGTGCCTTCCACTCCTATTCCTCGTGGGGGATACGAGGCACCGATAAACTCATCTTT. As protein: CAFHSYSSWGIRGTDKLIF. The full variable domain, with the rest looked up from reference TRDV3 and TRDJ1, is CDKVTQSSPDQTVASGSEVVLLCTYDTVYSNPDLFWYRIRPDYSFQFVFYGDNSRSEGADFTQGRFSVKHILTQKAFHLVISPVRTEDSATYYCAFHSYSSWGIRGTDKLIFGKGTRVTVEP.

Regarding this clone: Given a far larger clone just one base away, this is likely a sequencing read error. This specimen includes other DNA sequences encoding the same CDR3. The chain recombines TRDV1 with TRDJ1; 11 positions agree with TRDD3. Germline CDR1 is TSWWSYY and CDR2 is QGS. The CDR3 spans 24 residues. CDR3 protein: CALGERHLPQLRWGIRLYTDKLIF. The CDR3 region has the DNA TGTGCCCTTGGGGAACGCCACCTACCCCAACTACGATGGGGGATACGCTTGTACACCGATAAACTCATCTTT.

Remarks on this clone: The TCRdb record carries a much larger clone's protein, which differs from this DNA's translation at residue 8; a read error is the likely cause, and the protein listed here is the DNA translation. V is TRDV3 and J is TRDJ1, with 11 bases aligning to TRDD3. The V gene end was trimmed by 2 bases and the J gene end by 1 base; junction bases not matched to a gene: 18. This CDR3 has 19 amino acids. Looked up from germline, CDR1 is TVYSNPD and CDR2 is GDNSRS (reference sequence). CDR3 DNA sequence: TGTGCCTTTCACTCCTATTCCCCGTGGGGGATACGAGGCACCGATAAACTCATCTTT. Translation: CAFHSYSPWGIRGTDKLIF.

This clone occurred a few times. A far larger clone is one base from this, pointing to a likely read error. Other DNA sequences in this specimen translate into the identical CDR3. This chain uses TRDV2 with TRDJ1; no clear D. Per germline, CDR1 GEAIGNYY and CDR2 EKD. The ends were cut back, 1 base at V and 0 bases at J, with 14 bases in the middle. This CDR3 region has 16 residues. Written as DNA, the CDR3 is TGTGCCTGTGACACTGCAGAGGCGAAGTACACCGATAAACTCATCTTT. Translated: CACDTAEAKYTDKLIF.

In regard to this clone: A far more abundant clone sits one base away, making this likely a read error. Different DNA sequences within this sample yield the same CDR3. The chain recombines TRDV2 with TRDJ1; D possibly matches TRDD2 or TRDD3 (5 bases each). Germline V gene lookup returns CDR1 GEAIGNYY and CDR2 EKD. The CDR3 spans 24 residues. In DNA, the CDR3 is TGTGCCTGTGACACGGTATTGGGACGCGATCCTAATGAACTGGTCTCGACGTACACTGATAAACTCATCTTT. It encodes CACDTVLGRDPNELVSTYTDKLIF.

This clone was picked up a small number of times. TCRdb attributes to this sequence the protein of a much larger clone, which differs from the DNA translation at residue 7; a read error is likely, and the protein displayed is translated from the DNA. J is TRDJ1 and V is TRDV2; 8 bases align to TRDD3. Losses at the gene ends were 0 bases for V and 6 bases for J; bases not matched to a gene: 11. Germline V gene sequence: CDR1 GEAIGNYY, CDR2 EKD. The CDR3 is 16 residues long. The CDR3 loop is CACDTVLLGDTNKLIF. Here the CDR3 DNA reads TGTGCCTGTGACACCGTCCTGCTGGGGGACACAAATAAACTCATCTTT.

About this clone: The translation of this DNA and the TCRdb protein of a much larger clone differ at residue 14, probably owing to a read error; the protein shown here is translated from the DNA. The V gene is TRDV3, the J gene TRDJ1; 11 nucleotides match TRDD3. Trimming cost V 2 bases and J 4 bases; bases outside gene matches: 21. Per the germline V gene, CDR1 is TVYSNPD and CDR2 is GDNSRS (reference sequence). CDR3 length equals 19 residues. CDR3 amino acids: CAFHSYSSWGIRGSDKLIF. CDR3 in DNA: TGTGCCTTTCACTCCTATTCCTCGTGGGGGATACGAGGCAGCGATAAACTCATCTTT.

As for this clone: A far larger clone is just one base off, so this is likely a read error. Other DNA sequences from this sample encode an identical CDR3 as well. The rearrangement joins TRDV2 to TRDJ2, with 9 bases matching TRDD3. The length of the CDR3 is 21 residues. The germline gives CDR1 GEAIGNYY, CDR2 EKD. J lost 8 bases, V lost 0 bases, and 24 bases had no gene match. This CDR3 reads CACDTVSRGIPSRQETAQLFF. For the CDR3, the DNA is TGTGCCTGTGACACCGTGTCTAGGGGGATACCTTCGCGTCAAGAGACGGCACAACTCTTCTTT.

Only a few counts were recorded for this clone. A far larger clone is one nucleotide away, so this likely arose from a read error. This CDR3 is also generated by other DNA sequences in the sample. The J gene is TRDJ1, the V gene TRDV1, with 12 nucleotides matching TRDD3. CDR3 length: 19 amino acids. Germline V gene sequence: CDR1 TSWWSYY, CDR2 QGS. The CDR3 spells CALGEQRRWPGGYADKLIF. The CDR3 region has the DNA TGTGCACTTGGGGAACAGCGGAGGTGGCCTGGGGGATACGCCGATAAACTCATCTTT.

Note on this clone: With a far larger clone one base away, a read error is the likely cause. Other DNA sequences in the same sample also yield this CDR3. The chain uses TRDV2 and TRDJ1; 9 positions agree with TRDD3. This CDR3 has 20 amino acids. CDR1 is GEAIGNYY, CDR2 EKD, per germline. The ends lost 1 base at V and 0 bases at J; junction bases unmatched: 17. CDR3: CACDTIRTGGAGMYTDKLIF. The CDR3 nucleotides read TGTGCCTGTGACACTATTCGTACTGGGGGAGCCGGGATGTACACCGATAAACTCATCTTT.

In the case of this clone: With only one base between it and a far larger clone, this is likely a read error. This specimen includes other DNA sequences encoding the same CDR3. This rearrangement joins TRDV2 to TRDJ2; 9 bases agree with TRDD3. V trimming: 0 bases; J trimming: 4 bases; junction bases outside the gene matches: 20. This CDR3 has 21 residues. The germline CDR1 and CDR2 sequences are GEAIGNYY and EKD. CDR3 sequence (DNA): TGTGCCTGTGACACCGTGTCTAGGGGGATACCCTCGCGTCAAGAGACAGCACAACTCTTCTTT. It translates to CACDTVSRGIPSRQETAQLFF.

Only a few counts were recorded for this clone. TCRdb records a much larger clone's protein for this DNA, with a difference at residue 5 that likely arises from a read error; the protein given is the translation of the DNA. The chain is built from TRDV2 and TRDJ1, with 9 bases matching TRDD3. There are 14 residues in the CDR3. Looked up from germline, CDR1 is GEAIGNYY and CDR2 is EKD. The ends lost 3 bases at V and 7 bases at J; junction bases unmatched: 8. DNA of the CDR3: TGTGCCTGTGACCACATGGGGGATATCGCTAAACTCATCTTT. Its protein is CACDHMGDIAKLIF.

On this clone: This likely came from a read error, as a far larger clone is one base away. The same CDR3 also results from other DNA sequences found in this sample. CDR3 DNA sequence: TGTGCTCTTGGGGAGCTAGGGACGGGACTCCCCGGCTGGCGCTGGGCACCGTACACCGATAAACTCATCTTT. This translates into CALGELGTGLPGWRWAPYTDKLIF. The gene calls are TRDV1 and TRDJ1, with D possibly matching TRDD3 (5 bases). V was clipped by 3 bases and J by 0 bases, with 38 bases between them. Germline V gene lookup returns CDR1 TSWWSYY and CDR2 QGS. The CDR3 consists of 24 residues.

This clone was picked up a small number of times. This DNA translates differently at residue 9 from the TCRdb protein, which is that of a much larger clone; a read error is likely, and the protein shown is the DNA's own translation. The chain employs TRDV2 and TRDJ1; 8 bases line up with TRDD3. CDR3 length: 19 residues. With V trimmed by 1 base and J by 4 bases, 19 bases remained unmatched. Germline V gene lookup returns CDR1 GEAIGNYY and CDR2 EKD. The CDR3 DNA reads TGTGCCTGTGACACGAGCTTCACTGAGGGATACGCGCACTTCGATAAACTCATCTTT. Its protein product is CACDTSFTEGYAHFDKLIF.

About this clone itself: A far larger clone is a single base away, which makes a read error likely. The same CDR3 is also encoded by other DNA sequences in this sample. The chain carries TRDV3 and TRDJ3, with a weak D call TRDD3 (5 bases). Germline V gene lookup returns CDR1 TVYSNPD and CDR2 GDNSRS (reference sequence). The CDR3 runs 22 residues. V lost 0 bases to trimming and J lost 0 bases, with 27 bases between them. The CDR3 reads CAFRDYPQTGGHRSWDTRQMFF. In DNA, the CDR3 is TGTGCCTTTAGGGACTACCCTCAAACTGGAGGCCATCGCTCCTGGGACACCCGACAGATGTTTTTC.

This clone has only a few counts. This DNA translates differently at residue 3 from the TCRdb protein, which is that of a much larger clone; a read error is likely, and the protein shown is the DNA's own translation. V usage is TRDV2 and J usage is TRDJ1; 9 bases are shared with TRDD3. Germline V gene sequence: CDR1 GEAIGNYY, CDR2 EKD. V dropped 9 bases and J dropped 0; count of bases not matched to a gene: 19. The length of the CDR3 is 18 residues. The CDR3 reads CARVPVLGDHFYTDKLIF. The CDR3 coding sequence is TGTGCCCGTGTCCCCGTACTGGGGGACCACTTTTACACCGATAAACTCATCTTT.

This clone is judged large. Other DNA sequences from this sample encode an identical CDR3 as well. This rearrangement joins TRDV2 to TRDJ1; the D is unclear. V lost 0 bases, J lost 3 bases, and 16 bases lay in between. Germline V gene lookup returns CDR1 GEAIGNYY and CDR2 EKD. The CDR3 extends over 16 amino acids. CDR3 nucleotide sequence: TGTGCCTGTGACACCGCGGAAGTTACCGGCGCCGATAAACTCATCTTT. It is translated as CACDTAEVTGADKLIF.

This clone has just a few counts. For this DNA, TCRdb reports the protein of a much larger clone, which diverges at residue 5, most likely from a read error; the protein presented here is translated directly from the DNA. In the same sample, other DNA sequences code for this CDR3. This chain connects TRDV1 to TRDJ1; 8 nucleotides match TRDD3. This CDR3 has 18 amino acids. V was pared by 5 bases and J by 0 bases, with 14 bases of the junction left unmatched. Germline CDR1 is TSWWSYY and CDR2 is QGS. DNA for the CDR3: TGTGCTCTTGGGAAACCCCCGATACTGGGGGCTCACACCGATAAACTCATCTTT. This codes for CALGKPPILGAHTDKLIF.

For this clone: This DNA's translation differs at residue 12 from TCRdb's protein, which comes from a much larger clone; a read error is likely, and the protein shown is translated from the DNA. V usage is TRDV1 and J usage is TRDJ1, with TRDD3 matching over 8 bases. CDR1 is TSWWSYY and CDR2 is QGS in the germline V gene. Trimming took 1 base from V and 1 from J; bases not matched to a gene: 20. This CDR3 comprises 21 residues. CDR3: CALGEPPSPFRAGGVTDKLIF. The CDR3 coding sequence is TGTGCTCTTGGGGAACCCCCGAGCCCTTTCCGTGCTGGGGGAGTCACCGATAAACTCATCTTT.

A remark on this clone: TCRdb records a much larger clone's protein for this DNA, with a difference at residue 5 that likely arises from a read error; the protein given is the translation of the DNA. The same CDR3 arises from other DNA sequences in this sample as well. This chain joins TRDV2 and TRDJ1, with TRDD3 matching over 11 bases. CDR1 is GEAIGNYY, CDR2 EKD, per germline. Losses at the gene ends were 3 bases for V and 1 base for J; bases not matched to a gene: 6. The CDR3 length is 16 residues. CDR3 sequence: CACDLLLGDSTDKLIF. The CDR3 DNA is TGTGCCTGTGACTTACTACTGGGGGATAGCACCGATAAACTCATCTTT.

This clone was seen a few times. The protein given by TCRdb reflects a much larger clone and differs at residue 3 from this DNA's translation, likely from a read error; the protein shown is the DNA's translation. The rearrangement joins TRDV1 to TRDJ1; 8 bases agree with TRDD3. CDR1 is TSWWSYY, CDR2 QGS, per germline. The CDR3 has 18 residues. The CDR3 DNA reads TGTGCTCCTGGGGAACCTCCGATACTGGGGGCTCACACCGATAAACTCATCTTT. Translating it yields CAPGEPPILGAHTDKLIF.

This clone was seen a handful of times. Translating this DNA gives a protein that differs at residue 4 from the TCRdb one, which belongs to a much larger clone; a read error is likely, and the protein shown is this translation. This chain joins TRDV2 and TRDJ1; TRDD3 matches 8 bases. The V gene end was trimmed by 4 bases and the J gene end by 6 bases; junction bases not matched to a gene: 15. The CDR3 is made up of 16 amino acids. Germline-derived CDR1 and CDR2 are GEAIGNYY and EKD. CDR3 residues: CACETVQLGDTNKLIF. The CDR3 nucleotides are TGTGCCTGTGAAACCGTCCAGCTGGGGGACACAAATAAACTCATCTTT.